The 25 T cell receptor beta chains presented below share a single source sample, sequenced in a study of blood T cells in healthy people across ages. With a J-beta primer mix and a sample-barcoded 5' primer, a second PCR ran about 6 to 11 cycles. In TCRdb, the 5' RACE reads were re-called with MiXCR into one record per CDR3 protein. The sample includes some 710,000 distinct CDR3 sequences, 22% of them seen just once. Sequencing was done on a sample of blood. These receptors all stem from a man aged 65 to 85 in good health.

The rearrangement joins TRBV6-2 or TRBV6-3 to TRBJ2-1, with D maybe TRBD2 (5 bases). V was pared by 6 bases and J by 0 bases, with 12 bases between. CDR1 and CDR2 from the germline V gene are MNHEY and SVGEGT. The CDR3 covers 15 residues. In DNA, the CDR3 is TGTGCCAGCAGCCGCGACTATTCCTCCTACAATGAGCAGTTCTTC. This gives the protein CASSRDYSSYNEQFF.

This rearrangement joins TRBV12-3 or TRBV12-4 to TRBJ1-2; D is undetermined. The CDR3 has 13 residues. V gave up 7 bases and J gave up 3 bases, with 12 bases separating them. This CDR3 is CASTTPGYYGYTF. The CDR3 coding sequence is TGTGCCAGCACCACACCGGGGTACTATGGCTACACCTTC.

The chain links TRBV29-1 to TRBJ1-1; 9 nucleotides align to TRBD1. V shed 7 bases, J shed 11 bases, and the junction held 8 bases outside the gene matches. The CDR3 sequence is 11 residues long. Germline assignment: CDR1 SQVTM and CDR2 ANQGSEA. The CDR3 nucleotides are TGCAGCGCAAGGACAGGGGAGGTGGCTTTCTTT. Encoded protein: CSARTGEVAFF.

The chain has TRBV30 and TRBJ2-4; tentative D call: TRBD2 (5 bases). Between the trimmed V and J ends, which lost 3 bases and 0 bases, there was a span of 9 bases. The CDR3 is 14 amino acids. Germline values: CDR1 GTSNPN, CDR2 SVGIG (reference sequence). CDR3 in DNA: TGTGCCTGGAGGTATCGGGGAGCCAAAAACATTCAGTACTTC. This codes for CAWRYRGAKNIQYF.

A few counts support this clonotype. V gene TRBV5-1 combines with J gene TRBJ2-1; 7 bases are shared with TRBD1. Trimming cost V 3 bases and J 5 bases; bases outside gene matches: 8. CDR3 length equals 15 residues. From germline, CDR1 is SGHRS and CDR2 YFSETQ. In nucleotides, the CDR3 is TGCGCCAGCAGCTGGAGAATGACAGGGAACAATGAGCAGTTCTTC. This translates into CASSWRMTGNNEQFF.

In its sample, this clonotype was seen a few times. The J gene is TRBJ2-5, the V gene TRBV7-9; TRBD1 might be the D (5 bases). Germline CDR1 and CDR2: SEHNR and FQNEAQ (reference sequence). V lost 2 bases and J lost 3, with 13 bases in between. The CDR3 runs to 15 residues. CDR3 residues: CASSLPRQTEETQYF. DNA for the CDR3: TGTGCCAGCAGCTTACCCCGACAGACGGAAGAGACCCAGTACTTC.

Ten or more counts support this clonotype. The J gene is TRBJ1-4, the V gene TRBV7-2, with unresolved D. Germline CDR1 and CDR2: SGHTA and FQGNSA. The germline V and J ends were trimmed by 5 bases and 1 base, with 5 bases remaining between them. The CDR3 is 13 residues long. CDR3 protein: CASSIGTNEKLFF. CDR3 nucleotides: TGTGCCAGCAGCATCGGAACTAATGAAAAACTGTTTTTT. Complete variable domain (other parts from reference TRBV7-2 and TRBJ1-4): GAGVSQSPSNKVTEKGKDVELRCDPISGHTALYWYRQSLGQGLEFLIYFQGNSAPDKSGLPSDRFSAERTGGSVSTLTIQRTQQEDSAVYLCASSIGTNEKLFFGSGTQLSVL.

The V gene is TRBV24-1, the J gene TRBJ2-3; no definite D call. Trimming stripped 5 bases from V and 3 bases from J, with 14 bases between. Germline CDR1 reads KGHDR; CDR2 reads SFDVKD. There are 15 residues in the CDR3. CDR3 bases: TGTGCCACCAGTGCAATACTCGGAGTGACAGATACGCAGTATTTT. Residues: CATSAILGVTDTQYF.

This clonotype was counted a few times. The chain links TRBV11-2 to TRBJ2-3, with a tentative D call TRBD1 (6 bases). The V gene lost 4 bases and the J gene lost 4 bases, with 15 bases spanning the gap. The CDR3 totals 15 residues. CDR1 is SGHAT, CDR2 FQNNGV, per germline. The CDR3 coding sequence is TGTGCCAGCAGCTCACAGGGTATTATCGCAGATACGCAGTATTTT. Protein product: CASSSQGIIADTQYF.

This chain uses TRBV4-1 with TRBJ2-1; D remains unclear. V was clipped by 1 base and J by 8 bases, with 21 bases between them. Germline CDR1 reads MGHRA; CDR2 reads YSYEKL. The CDR3 consists of 17 residues. CDR3 sequence reads: CASSQVRTFKEMDEQFF. CDR3 bases: TGCGCCAGCAGCCAAGTACGGACCTTTAAAGAGATGGATGAGCAGTTCTTC.

This clonotype has a handful of counts. V is TRBV5-5 and J is TRBJ2-3, with 10 bases fitting TRBD2. V trimming: 6 bases; J trimming: 1 base; junction bases outside the gene matches: 5. This CDR3 spans 15 amino acids. CDR1 and CDR2 (germline): SGHKS, YYEKEE (reference sequence). For the CDR3, the DNA is TGTGCCAGCAAAAGGCTAGCGGGGGGCACAGATACGCAGTATTTT. Its translation: CASKRLAGGTDTQYF.

This CDR3 reads CASSQADYEQYF. The CDR3 nucleotides read TGTGCCAGCAGCCAGGCCGACTACGAGCAGTACTTC. The chain has TRBV3-1 and TRBJ2-5; unclear D gene. Matching the DNA end better, TRBJ2-7 makes the J call doubtful. Germline lookup yields CDR1 LGHDT and CDR2 YNNKEL (reference sequence). The CDR3 is 12 amino acids.

This chain uses TRBV6-6 with TRBJ1-4; TRBD1 is a possible D gene (6 bases). V was shortened by 0 bases and J by 6 bases, with 14 bases between the two germline ends. CDR3 length equals 16 residues. The germline V gene has CDR1 MNHNY and CDR2 SVGAGI (reference sequence). The CDR3 DNA reads as TGTGCCAGCAGTTACTCGACGGGGGGCAGTGATGAAAAACTGTTTTTT. It is translated as CASSYSTGGSDEKLFF.

This clonotype was detected a few times. The genes are TRBV11-2 and TRBJ1-3; a weak D match, TRBD1 (5 bases). The V and J ends lost 6 bases and 6 bases respectively, with 18 bases between them. CDR1 SGHAT and CDR2 FQNNGV come from the germline V gene. CDR3 length: 15 amino acids. CDR3 DNA: TGTGCCAGCAGACCGAAGGGGCTGCAAGCAAACACCATATATTTT. This encodes CASRPKGLQANTIYF.

The rearrangement joins TRBV7-8 to TRBJ1-4, with D unresolved. Trimming took 8 bases from V and 5 from J, leaving 9 bases between them. CDR3 length: 12 amino acids. Looked up from germline, CDR1 is SGHVS and CDR2 is FQNEAQ. CDR3 loop: CASLGNNEKLFF. Here the CDR3 DNA reads TGTGCCAGCTTAGGGAACAATGAAAAACTGTTTTTT.

This chain links TRBV5-1 with TRBJ2-5; a possible D gene is TRBD2 (5 bases). Germline lookup yields CDR1 SGHRS and CDR2 YFSETQ. The CDR3 totals 14 residues. V lost 0 bases and J lost 4, with 10 bases in between. The CDR3 loop reads CASSLEEVRETQYF. The CDR3 DNA sequence: TGCGCCAGCAGCTTGGAGGAGGTTCGAGAGACCCAGTACTTC. Full variable domain (outside the CDR3, taken from reference TRBV5-1 and TRBJ2-5): KAGVTQTPRYLIKTRGQQVTLSCSPISGHRSVSWYQQTPGQGLQFLFEYFSETQRNKGNFPGRFSGRQFSNSRSEMNVSTLELGDSALYLCASSLEEVRETQYFGPGTRLLVL.

This clonotype was seen ten or more times. This sequence joins TRBV20-1 and TRBJ2-5; 8 bases are shared with TRBD1. CDR1 and CDR2 from the germline V gene are DFQATT and SNEGSKA (reference sequence). Unmatched junction bases numbered 5, after V lost 0 bases and J lost 5 bases. The CDR3 consists of 14 residues. CDR3 in DNA: TGCAGTGCTAGAGATCCCAACAGGGGGGAGACCCAGTACTTC. It codes for CSARDPNRGETQYF.

J is TRBJ2-5 and V is TRBV18; D is unclear. CDR1 is KGHSH, CDR2 LQKENI, per germline. The CDR3 loop spans 11 amino acids. V lost 8 bases and J 1 base, leaving 5 bases between the germline ends. The chain's CDR3 is CASQAQETQYF. The CDR3 DNA follows: TGTGCCAGCCAAGCCCAAGAGACCCAGTACTTC.

This clonotype was counted between two and nine times. V gene TRBV18 combines with J gene TRBJ1-1, with a possible D match to TRBD1 (6 bases). Germline V gives CDR1 KGHSH, CDR2 LQKENI. V was cut by 6 bases and J by 5 bases, with 16 bases left in between. The CDR3 consists of 14 residues. CDR3 protein: CASSPGGLGTEAFF. The CDR3 bases are TGTGCCAGCTCTCCGGGGGGGCTAGGTACTGAAGCTTTCTTT.

This clonotype was seen many times. Mismatch with germline at one junction end may stem from a read error. The chain recombines TRBV12-3 or TRBV12-4 with TRBJ2-1, with TRBD2 matching 7 bases. CDR3 length: 14 amino acids. In DNA form, the CDR3 reads TGTGCCAGCAGCTTAGGCCTGGCGGGAGATGAGCAGTTCTTC. Translation gives CASSLGLAGDEQFF.

The chain carries TRBV25-1 and TRBJ2-3, with D perhaps TRBD2 (6 bases). V was shortened by 0 bases and J by 2 bases, with 15 bases between the two germline ends. Germline CDR1 reads MGHDK; CDR2 reads SYGVNS. The CDR3 consists of 17 residues. Written as DNA, the CDR3 is TGTGCCAGCAGTGAATACGCAGCGGGCCTTATCACAGATACGCAGTATTTT. Its translation is CASSEYAAGLITDTQYF.

The chain carries TRBV7-9 and TRBJ2-2; D gene uncertain. This CDR3 has 15 amino acids. Between the trimmed V and J ends, which lost 3 bases and 4 bases, there was a span of 12 bases. CDR1 and CDR2 (germline): SEHNR, FQNEAQ (reference sequence). CDR3 sequence (DNA): TGTGCCAGCAGCTTGTCTAACTTAGGCACCGGGGAGCTGTTTTTT. This encodes CASSLSNLGTGELFF.

This clonotype has more than one count but fewer than ten. The rearrangement links TRBV7-2 to TRBJ1-2; D is ambiguous. CDR1 SGHTA and CDR2 FQGNSA come from the germline V gene. The CDR3 totals 13 residues. Trimming took off 1 base at V and 8 bases at J, with 11 bases between the two ends. The DNA of the CDR3 is TGTGCCAGCAGCTTAGAGAGGGCGGGGGGCTACACCTTC. Amino acid sequence: CASSLERAGGYTF.

The chain links TRBV20-1 to TRBJ2-1, with D tentatively TRBD2 (5 bases). This CDR3 has 14 residues. From germline, CDR1 is DFQATT and CDR2 SNEGSKA (reference sequence). The V end lost 6 bases, the J end lost 0 bases, and 12 bases lay between the germline ends. Here the CDR3 reads CSAPKAASYNEQFF. The CDR3 nucleotides read TGCAGTGCCCCTAAAGCGGCCTCCTACAATGAGCAGTTCTTC.

The sample holds a few counts of this clonotype. J is TRBJ1-1 and V is TRBV19; D is undetermined. V was shortened by 7 bases and J by 0 bases, with 18 bases between the two germline ends. The length of the CDR3 is 16 residues. The germline V gene has CDR1 LNHDA and CDR2 SQIVND (reference sequence). The CDR3 nucleotides are TGTGCCAGTAAGTTCCTTCTCTCAGAGATGAACACTGAAGCTTTCTTT. Protein product: CASKFLLSEMNTEAFF.